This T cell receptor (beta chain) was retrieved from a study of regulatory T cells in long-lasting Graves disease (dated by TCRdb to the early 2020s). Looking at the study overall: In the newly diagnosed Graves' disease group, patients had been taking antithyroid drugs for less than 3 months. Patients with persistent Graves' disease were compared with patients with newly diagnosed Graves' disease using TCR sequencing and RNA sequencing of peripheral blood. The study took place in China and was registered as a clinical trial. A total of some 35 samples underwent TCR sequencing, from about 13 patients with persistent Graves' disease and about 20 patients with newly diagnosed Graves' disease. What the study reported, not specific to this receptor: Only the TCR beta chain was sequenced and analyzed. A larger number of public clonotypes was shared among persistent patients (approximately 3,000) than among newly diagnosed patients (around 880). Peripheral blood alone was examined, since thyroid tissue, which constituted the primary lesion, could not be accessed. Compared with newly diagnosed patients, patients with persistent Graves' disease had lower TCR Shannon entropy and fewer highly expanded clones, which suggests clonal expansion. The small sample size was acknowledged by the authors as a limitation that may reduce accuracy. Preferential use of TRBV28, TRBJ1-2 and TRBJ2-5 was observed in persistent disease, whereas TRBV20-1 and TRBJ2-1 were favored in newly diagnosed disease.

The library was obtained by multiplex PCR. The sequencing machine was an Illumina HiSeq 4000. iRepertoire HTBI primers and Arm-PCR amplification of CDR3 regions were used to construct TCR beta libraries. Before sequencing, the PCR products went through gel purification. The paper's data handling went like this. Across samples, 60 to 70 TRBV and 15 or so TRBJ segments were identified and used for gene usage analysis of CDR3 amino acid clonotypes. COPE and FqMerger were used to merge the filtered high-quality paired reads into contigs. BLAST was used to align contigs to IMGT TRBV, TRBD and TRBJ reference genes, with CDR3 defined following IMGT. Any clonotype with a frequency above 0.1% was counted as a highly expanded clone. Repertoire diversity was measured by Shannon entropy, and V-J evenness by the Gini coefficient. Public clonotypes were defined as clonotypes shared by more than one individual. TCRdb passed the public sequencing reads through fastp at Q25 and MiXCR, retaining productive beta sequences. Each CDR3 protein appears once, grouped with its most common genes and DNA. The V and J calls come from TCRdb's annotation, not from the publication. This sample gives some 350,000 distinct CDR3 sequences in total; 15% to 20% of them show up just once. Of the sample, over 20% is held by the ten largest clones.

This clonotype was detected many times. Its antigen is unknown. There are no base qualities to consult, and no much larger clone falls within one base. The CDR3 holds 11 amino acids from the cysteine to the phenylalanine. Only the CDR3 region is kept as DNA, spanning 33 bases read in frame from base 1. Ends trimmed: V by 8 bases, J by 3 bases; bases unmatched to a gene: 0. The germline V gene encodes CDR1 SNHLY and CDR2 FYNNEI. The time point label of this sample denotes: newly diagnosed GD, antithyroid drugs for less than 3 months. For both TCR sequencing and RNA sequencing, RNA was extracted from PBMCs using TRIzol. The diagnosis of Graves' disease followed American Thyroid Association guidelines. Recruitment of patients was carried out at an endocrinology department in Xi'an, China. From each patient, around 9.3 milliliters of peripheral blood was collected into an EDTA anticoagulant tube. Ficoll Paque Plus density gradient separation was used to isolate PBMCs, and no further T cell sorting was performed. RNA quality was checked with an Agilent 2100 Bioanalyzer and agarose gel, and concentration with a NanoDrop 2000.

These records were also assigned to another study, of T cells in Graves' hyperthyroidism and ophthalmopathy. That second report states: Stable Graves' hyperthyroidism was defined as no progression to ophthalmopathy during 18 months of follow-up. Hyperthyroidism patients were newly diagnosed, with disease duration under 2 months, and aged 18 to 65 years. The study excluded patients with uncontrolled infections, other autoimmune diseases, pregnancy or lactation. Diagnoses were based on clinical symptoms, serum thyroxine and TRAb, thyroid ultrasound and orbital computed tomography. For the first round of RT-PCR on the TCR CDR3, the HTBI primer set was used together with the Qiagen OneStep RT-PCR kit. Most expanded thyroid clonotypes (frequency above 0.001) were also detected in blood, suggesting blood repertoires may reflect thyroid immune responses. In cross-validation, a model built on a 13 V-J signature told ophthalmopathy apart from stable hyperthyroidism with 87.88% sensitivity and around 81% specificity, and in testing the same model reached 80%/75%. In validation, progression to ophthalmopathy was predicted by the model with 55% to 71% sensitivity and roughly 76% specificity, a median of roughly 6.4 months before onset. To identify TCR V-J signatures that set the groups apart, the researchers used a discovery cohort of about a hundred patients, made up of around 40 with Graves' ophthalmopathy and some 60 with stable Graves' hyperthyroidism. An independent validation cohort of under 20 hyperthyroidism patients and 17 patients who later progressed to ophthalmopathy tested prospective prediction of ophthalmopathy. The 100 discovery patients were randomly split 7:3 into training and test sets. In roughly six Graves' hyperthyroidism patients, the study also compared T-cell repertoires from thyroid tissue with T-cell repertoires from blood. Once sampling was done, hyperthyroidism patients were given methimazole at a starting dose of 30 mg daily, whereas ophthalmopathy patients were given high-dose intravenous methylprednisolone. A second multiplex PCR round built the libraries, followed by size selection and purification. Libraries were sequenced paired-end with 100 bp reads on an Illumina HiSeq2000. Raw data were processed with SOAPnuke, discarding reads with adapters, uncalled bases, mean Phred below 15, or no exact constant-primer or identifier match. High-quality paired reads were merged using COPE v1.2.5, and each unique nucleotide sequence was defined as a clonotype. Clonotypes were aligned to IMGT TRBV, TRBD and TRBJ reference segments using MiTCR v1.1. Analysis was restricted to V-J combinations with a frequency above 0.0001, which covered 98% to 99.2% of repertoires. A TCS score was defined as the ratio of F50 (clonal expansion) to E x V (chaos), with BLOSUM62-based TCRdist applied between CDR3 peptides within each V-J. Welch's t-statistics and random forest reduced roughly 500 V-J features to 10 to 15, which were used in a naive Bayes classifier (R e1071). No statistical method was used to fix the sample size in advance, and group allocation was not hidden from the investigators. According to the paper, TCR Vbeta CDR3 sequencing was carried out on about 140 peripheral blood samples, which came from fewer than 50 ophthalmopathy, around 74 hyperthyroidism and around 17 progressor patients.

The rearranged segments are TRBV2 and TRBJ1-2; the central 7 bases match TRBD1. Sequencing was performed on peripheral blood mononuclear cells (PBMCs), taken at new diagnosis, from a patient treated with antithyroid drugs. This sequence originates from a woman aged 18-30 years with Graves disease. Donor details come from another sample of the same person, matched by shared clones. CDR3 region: CASGTDYGYTF. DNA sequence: TGTGCCAGCGGGACAGACTATGGCTACACCTTC.